This T cell receptor beta chain comes out of a study of T-cell reconstitution after alpha-beta-depleted transplantation in children. The TCRbeta library was prepared with unique molecular identifiers. TCRdb reprocessed the PCR reads with MiXCR, giving one entry per CDR3 protein. The sample records about 980,000 distinct CDR3 sequences, about 31% being singletons. The CDR3 loop spans 15 amino acids. In germline, CDR1 is DFQATT, CDR2 SNEGSKA (reference sequence). The junction had 14 bases not matched to a gene; V was cut back by 6 bases and J by 5 bases. This TCR came from a boy under two years old who had a stem cell transplant for SCID, so the T cells may come from the graft donor. The chain uses TRBV20-1 and TRBJ2-7; 9 bases map to TRBD1. Source: PBMCs, mostly from graft donor cells, taken 360 days after TCRalphabeta/CD19-depleted stem cell transplant. CDR3 DNA: TGCAGTGCCCAACGCCGGGACAGGGCACGGGACGAGCAGTACTTC. This codes for CSAQRRDRARDEQYF.